This TCR beta chain was recorded in a study of identical twins. General study results and limits: Memory repertoires lacked the insertion deficit that abundant cord blood beta clonotypes showed. Zero-insertion results could be subject to partial confounding by invariant MAIT and iNKT cells.

MiXCR was run by TCRdb on the 5' RACE reads, yielding one entry per CDR3 protein. The sample has about 570,000 distinct CDR3 sequences; 9.6% are singletons. As to this clonotype: Its cognate antigen is unknown.

The V segment lost 4 bases and the J segment 9 bases; nucleotides outside the gene matches: 6. Germline V gene data show CDR1 as MNHEY and CDR2 as SMNVEV (reference sequence). CDR3 size: 15 residues. The sample also formed part of further work on yellow fever vaccine responses in identical twins.

The sequence came from a woman aged 18-29 years in good health. Sequencing was carried out using PBMCs. The chain joins TRBV27 to TRBJ2-1; TRBD2 agrees at 13 bases. As DNA, the CDR3 is TGTGCCAGCAGTTCCCGGGGACTAGCGGGATTTGAGCAGTTCTTC. Its protein is CASSSRGLAGFEQFF.